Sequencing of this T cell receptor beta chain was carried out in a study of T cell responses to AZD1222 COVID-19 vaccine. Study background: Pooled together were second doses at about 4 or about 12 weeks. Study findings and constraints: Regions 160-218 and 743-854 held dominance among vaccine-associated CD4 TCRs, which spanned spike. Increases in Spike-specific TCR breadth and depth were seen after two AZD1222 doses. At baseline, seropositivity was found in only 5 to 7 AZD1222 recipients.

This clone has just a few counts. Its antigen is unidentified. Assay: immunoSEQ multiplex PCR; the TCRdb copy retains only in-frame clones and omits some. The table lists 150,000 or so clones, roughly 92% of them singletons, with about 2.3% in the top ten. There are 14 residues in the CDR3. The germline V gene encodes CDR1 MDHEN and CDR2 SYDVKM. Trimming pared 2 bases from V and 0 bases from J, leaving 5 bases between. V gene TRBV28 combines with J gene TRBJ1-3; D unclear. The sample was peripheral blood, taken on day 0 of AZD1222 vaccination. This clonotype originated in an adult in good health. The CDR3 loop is CASSLGFSGNTIYF. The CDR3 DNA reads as TGTGCCAGCAGTTTAGGGTTCTCTGGAAACACCATATATTTT.